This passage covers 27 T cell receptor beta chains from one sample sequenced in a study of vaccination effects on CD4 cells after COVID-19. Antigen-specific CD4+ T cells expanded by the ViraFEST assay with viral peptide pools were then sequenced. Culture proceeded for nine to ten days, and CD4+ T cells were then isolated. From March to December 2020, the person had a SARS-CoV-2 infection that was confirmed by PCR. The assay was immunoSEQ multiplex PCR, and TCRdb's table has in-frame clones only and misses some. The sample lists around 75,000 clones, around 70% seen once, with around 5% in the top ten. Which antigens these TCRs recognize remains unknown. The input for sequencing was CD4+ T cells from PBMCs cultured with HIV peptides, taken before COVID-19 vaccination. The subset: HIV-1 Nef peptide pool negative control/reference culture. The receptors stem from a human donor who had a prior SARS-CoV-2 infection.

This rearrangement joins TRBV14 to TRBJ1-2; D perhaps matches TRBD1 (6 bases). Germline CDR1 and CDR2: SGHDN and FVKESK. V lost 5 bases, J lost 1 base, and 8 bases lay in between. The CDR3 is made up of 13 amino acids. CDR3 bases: TGTGCCAGCAGCAACAGGGTTAACTATGGCTACACCTTC. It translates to CASSNRVNYGYTF. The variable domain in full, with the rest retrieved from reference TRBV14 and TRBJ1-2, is EAGVTQFPSHSVIEKGQTVTLRCDPISGHDNLYWYRRVMGKEIKFLLHFVKESKQDESGMPNNRFLAERTGGTYSTLKVQPAELEDSGVYFCASSNRVNYGYTFGSGTRLTVV.

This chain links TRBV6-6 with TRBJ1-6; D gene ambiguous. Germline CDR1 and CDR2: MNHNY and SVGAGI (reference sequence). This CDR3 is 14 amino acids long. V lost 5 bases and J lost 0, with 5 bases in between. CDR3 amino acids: CASSTSSYNSPLHF. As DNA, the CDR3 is TGTGCCAGCAGTACAAGCTCCTATAATTCACCCCTCCACTTT.

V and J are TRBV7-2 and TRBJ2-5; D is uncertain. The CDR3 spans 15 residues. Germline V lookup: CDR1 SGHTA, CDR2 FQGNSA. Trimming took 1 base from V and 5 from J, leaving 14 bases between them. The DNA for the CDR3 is TGTGCCAGCAGCTTAGGGGCAGCTTTAGGGGAGACCCAGTACTTC. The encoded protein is CASSLGAALGETQYF.

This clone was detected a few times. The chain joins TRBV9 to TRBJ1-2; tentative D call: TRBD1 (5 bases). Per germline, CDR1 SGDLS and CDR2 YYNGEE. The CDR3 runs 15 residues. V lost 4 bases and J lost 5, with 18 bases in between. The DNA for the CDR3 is TGTGCCAGCAGCCCGAGAGGGGCAGCTCTTTATGGCTACACCTTC. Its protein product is CASSPRGAALYGYTF.

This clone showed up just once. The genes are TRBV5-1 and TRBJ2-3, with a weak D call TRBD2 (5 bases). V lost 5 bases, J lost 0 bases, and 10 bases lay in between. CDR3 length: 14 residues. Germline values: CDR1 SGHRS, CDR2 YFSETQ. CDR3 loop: CASSRLASTDTQYF. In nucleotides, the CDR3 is TGCGCCAGCAGTCGATTAGCGAGCACAGATACGCAGTATTTT. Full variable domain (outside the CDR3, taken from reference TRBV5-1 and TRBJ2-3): KAGVTQTPRYLIKTRGQQVTLSCSPISGHRSVSWYQQTPGQGLQFLFEYFSETQRNKGNFPGRFSGRQFSNSRSEMNVSTLELGDSALYLCASSRLASTDTQYFGPGTRLTVL.

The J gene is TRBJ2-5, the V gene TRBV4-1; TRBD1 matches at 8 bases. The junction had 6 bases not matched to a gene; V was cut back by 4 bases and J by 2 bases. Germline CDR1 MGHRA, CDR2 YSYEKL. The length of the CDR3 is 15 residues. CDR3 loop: CASSRAGTGQETQYF. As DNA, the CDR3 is TGCGCCAGCAGCCGAGCCGGGACAGGACAAGAGACCCAGTACTTC.

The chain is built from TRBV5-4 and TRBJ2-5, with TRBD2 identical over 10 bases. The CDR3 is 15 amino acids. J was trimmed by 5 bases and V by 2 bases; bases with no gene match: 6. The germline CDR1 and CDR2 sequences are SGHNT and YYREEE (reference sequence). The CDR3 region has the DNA TGTGCCAGCAGCTTCCGCCTAGCGGGAGACGAGACCCAGTACTTC. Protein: CASSFRLAGDETQYF.

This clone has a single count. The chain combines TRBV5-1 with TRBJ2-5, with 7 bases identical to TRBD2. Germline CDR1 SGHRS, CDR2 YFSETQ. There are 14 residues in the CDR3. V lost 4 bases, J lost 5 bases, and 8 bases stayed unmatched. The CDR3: CASSDGTIRETQYF. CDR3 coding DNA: TGCGCCAGCAGCGACGGGACTATCCGTGAGACCCAGTACTTC.

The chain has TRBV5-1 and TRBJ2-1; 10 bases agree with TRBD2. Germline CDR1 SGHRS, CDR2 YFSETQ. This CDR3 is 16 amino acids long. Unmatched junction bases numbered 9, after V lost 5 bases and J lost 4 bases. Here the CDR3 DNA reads TGCGCCAGCAGACCTCTAGCGGGAGTAACTTACAATGAGCAGTTCTTC. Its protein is CASRPLAGVTYNEQFF.

The CDR3: CASSRDREGTEAFF. CDR3 DNA: TGTGCCAGCAGCCGTGACAGGGAGGGCACTGAAGCTTTCTTT. This rearrangement joins TRBV27 to TRBJ1-1; 7 bases are a match to TRBD1. The V segment lost 6 bases and the J segment 4 bases; nucleotides outside the gene matches: 8. This CDR3 has 14 amino acids. CDR1 is MNHEY, CDR2 SMNVEV, per germline (reference sequence).

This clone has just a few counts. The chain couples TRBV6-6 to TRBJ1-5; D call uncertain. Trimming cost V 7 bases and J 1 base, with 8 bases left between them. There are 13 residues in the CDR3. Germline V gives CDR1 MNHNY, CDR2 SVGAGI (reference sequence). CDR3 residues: CASNFPSNQPQHF. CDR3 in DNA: TGTGCCAGCAATTTCCCAAGCAATCAGCCCCAGCATTTT.

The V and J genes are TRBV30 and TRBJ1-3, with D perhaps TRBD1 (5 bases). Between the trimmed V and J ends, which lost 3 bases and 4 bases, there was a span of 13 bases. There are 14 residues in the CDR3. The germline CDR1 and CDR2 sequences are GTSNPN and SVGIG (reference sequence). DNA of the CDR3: TGTGCCTGGAGGGGCAGGGCCAGCGGAAACACCATATATTTT. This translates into CAWRGRASGNTIYF.

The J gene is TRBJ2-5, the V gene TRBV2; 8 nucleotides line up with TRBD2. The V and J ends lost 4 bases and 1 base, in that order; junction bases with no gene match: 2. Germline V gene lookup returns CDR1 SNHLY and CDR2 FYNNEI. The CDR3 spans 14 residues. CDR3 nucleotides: TGTGCCAGCAGTGTTAGCGGGGCCCAAGAGACCCAGTACTTC. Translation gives CASSVSGAQETQYF. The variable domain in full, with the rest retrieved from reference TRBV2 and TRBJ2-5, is EPEVTQTPSHQVTQMGQEVILRCVPISNHLYFYWYRQILGQKVEFLVSFYNNEISEKSEIFDDQFSVERPDGSNFTLKIRSTKLEDSAMYFCASSVSGAQETQYFGPGTRLLVL.

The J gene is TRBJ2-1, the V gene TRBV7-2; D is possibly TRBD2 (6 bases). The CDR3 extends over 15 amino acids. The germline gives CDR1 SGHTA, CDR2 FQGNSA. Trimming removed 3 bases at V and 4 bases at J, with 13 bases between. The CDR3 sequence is CASSFTSSSYNEQFF. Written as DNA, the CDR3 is TGTGCCAGCAGCTTTACTAGCTCCTCTTACAATGAGCAGTTCTTC.

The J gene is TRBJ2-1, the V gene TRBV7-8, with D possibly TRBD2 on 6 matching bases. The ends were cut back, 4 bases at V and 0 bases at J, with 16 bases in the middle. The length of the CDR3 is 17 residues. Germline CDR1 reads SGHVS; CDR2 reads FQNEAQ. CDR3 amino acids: CASSSRGAGSSYNEQFF. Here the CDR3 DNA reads TGTGCCAGCAGCTCCCGGGGAGCGGGTAGCTCCTACAATGAGCAGTTCTTC. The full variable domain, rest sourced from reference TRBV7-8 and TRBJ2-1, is GAGVSQSPRYKVAKRGQDVALRCDPISGHVSLFWYQQALGQGPEFLTYFQNEAQLDKSGLPSDRFFAERPEGSVSTLKIQRTQQEDSAVYLCASSSRGAGSSYNEQFFGPGTRLTVL.

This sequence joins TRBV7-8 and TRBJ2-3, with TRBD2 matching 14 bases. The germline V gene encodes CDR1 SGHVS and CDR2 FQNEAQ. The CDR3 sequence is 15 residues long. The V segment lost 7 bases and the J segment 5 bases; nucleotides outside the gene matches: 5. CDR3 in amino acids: CASTGGTSGRDTQYF. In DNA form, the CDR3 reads TGTGCCAGCACTGGGGGGACTAGCGGGAGAGATACGCAGTATTTT.

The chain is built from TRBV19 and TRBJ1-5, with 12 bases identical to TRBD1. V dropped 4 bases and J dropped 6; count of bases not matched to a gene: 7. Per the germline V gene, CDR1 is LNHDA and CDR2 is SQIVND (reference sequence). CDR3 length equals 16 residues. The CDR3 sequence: CASSTRDRGRGQPQHF. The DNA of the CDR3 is TGTGCCAGTAGTACCCGGGACAGGGGGCGAGGTCAGCCCCAGCATTTT.

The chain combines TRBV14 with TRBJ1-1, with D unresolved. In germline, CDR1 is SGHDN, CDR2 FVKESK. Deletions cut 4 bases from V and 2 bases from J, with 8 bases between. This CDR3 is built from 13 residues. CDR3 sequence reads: CASSPTINTEAFF. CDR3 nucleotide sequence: TGTGCCAGCAGCCCGACAATCAACACTGAAGCTTTCTTT.

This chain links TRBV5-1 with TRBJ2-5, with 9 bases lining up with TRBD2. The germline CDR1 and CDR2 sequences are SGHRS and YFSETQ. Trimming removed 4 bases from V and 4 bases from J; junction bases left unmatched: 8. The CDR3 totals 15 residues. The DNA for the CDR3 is TGCGCCAGCAGCCCCGGGACTAGCCTGGGAGAGACCCAGTACTTC. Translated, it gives CASSPGTSLGETQYF. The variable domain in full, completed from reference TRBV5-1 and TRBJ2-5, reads KAGVTQTPRYLIKTRGQQVTLSCSPISGHRSVSWYQQTPGQGLQFLFEYFSETQRNKGNFPGRFSGRQFSNSRSEMNVSTLELGDSALYLCASSPGTSLGETQYFGPGTRLLVL.

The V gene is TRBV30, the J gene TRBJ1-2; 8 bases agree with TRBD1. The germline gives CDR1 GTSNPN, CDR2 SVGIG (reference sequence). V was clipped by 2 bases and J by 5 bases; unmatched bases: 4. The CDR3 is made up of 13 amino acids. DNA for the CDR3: TGTGCCTGGAGTCGGGACAGGCCATATGGCTACACCTTC. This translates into CAWSRDRPYGYTF.

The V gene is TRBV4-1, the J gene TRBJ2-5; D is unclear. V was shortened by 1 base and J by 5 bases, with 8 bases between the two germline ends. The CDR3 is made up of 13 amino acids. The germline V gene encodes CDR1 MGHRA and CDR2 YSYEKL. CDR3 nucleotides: TGCGCCAGCAGCCAAGGCGGTCCTGAGACCCAGTACTTC. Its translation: CASSQGGPETQYF.

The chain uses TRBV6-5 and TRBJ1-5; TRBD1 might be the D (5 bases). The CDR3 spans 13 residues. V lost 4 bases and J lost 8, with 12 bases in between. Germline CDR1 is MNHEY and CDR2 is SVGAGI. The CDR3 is CASSLPGQEPQHF. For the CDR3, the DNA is TGTGCCAGCAGTTTACCCGGACAAGAGCCCCAGCATTTT.

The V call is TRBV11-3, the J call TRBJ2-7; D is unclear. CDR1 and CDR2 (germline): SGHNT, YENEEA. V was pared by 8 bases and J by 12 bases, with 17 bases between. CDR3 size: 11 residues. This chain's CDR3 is CASGTDDVLYF. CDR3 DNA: TGTGCCAGCGGAACGGACGACGTCTTGTACTTC.

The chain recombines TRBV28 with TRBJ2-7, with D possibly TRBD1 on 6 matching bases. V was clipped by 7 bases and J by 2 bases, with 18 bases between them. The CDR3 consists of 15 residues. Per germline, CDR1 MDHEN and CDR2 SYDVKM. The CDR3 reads CASTNVVGAAYEQYF. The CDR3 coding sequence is TGTGCCAGCACCAATGTGGTGGGGGCGGCCTACGAGCAGTACTTC. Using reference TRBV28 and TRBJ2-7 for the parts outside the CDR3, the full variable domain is DVKVTQSSRYLVKRTGEKVFLECVQDMDHENMFWYRQDPGLGLRLIYFSYDVKMKEKGDIPEGYSVSREKKERFSLILESASTNQTSMYLCASTNVVGAAYEQYFGPGTRLTVT.

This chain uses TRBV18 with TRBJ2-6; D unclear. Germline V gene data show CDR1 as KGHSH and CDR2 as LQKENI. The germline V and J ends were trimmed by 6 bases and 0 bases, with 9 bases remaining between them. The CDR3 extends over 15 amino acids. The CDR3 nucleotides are TGTGCCAGCTCCCCTTTACCCTCTGGGGCCAACGTCCTGACTTTC. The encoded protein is CASSPLPSGANVLTF. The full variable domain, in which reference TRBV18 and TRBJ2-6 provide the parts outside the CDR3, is NAGVMQNPRHLVRRRGQEARLRCSPMKGHSHVYWYRQLPEEGLKFMVYLQKENIIDESGMPKERFSAEFPKEGPSILRIQQVVRGDSAAYFCASSPLPSGANVLTFGAGSRLTVL.

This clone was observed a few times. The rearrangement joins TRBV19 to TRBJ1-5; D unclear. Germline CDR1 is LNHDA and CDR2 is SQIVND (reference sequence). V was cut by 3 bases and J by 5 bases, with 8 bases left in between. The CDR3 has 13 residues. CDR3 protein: CASSIGIYQPQHF. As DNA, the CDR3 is TGTGCCAGTAGTATCGGGATCTATCAGCCCCAGCATTTT.

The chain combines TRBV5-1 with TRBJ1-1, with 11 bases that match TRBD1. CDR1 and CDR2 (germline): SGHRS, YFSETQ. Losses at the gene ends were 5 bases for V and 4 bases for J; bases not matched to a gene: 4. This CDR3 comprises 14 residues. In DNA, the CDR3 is TGCGCCAGCAGAACCGGGACAGGGGGCACTGAAGCTTTCTTT. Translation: CASRTGTGGTEAFF.